A selection of T cell receptor beta chains follows, all from one sample in a study of shared clonotypes between healthy human individuals. The method was immunoSEQ multiplex PCR; TCRdb's version includes in-frame clones alone and lacks a portion of them. The table shows more than 2 million clones, with approximately 95% occurring only once. The sample taken for sequencing was naive CD8+ T cells sorted from blood. The receptors here all came from a man in his late teens or twenties in good health. CDR3s include the opening cysteine and the closing phenylalanine or tryptophan. The order of the fields is J gene, D gene, clone size, V gene, CDR3 protein, CDR3 DNA. A D gene is named only where the DNA matches it firmly. Part of the rows lack a size; the others show once, few, many or a class for expanded clones.

>TRBJ2-4|TRBD2|-|TRBV27
CASSSAGGMDIQYF
TGTGCCAGCAGTTCAGCGGGGGGGATGGACATTCAGTACTTC
>TRBJ1-2|TRBD1|-|TRBV10-3
CAISESDRVNGYTF
TGTGCCATCAGTGAGTCGGACAGGGTAAATGGCTACACCTTC
>TRBJ1-2|-|-|TRBV27
CASSSMGGPTNGYTF
TGTGCCAGCAGTTCAATGGGGGGGCCCACTAATGGCTACACCTTC
>TRBJ2-2|-|-|TRBV7-3
CASSNTGSSGELFF
TGTGCCAGCAGCAATACAGGGTCGAGCGGGGAGCTGTTTTTT
>TRBJ2-7|-|-|TRBV7-9
CASSTHPKAEQYF
TGTGCCAGCAGCACCCATCCAAAAGCCGAGCAGTACTTC
>TRBJ2-7|TRBD2|-|TRBV9
CASSASGASGSQYF
TGTGCCAGCAGCGCGAGCGGGGCCTCTGGGTCGCAGTACTTC
>TRBJ2-7|-|-|TRBV7-9
CASSPRGVSLLEQYF
TGTGCCAGCAGCCCGAGGGGGGTTTCCCTCCTCGAGCAGTACTTC
>TRBJ1-1|TRBD1|-|TRBV29-1
CSATGGVKMNTEAFF
TGCAGCGCCACAGGGGGGGTAAAGATGAACACTGAAGCTTTCTTT
>TRBJ1-4|TRBD1|-|TRBV15
CATSRVGTEDEKLFF
TGTGCCACCAGCAGAGTCGGGACAGAAGATGAAAAACTGTTTTTT
>TRBJ2-3|-|-|TRBV13
CASSVRTTPAGTQYF
TGTGCCAGCAGCGTTCGGACTACCCCCGCAGGGACGCAGTATTTT
>TRBJ2-7|TRBD1|-|TRBV14
CASSQDRQGAYEQYF
TGTGCCAGCAGCCAAGACAGACAGGGGGCTTACGAGCAGTACTTC
>TRBJ2-5|-|-|TRBV7-2
CASSSTAGRAETQYF
TGTGCCAGCAGCTCTACCGCGGGCAGGGCAGAGACCCAGTACTTC
>TRBJ2-7|-|-|TRBV18
CASSPPSSSYEQYF
TGTGCCAGCTCACCACCTTCTAGCTCCTACGAGCAGTACTTC
>TRBJ2-1|-|-|TRBV11-1
CASTLWDGNNEQFF
TGTGCCAGCACCCTTTGGGACGGAAACAATGAGCAGTTCTTC
>TRBJ2-3|-|once|TRBV10-2
CASSDMAGRGDTQYF
TGCGCCAGCAGTGATATGGCAGGGCGGGGAGATACGCAGTATTTT
>TRBJ2-6|-|-|TRBV19
CASTVGLSGANVLTF
TGTGCCAGTACCGTGGGGCTATCTGGGGCCAACGTCCTGACTTTC
>TRBJ2-1|-|-|TRBV2
CASSGGPEQFF
TGTGCCAGCAGTGGGGGGCCGGAGCAGTTCTTC
>TRBJ2-5|-|-|TRBV5-1
CASHDSQETQYF
TGCGCCAGCCACGACAGCCAAGAGACCCAGTACTTC
>TRBJ1-2|-|-|TRBV29-1
CSVGVNYGYTF
TGCAGCGTTGGGGTTAACTATGGCTACACCTTC
>TRBJ2-3|-|-|TRBV10-1
CASSESRNTDTQYF
TGCGCCAGCAGTGAGTCTAGAAACACAGATACGCAGTATTTT
>TRBJ2-3|-|-|TRBV29-1
CSVSGVADTQYF
TGCAGCGTTTCCGGGGTTGCAGATACGCAGTATTTT
>TRBJ2-3|TRBD2|once|TRBV7-7
CASSLVREADTQYF
TGTGCTAGCAGCTTAGTGCGGGAGGCGGATACGCAGTATTTT
>TRBJ2-1|TRBD2|-|TRBV5-6
CASSILAGYLNSYNEQFF
TGTGCCAGCAGTATTCTAGCGGGATACTTAAACTCCTACAATGAGCAGTTCTTC
>TRBJ1-4|-|once|TRBV4-1
CASSQEGETNEKLFF
TGCGCCAGCAGCCAAGAAGGAGAGACTAATGAAAAACTGTTTTTT
>TRBJ1-3|-|-|TRBV5-4
CASSWNTGSSGNTIYF
TGTGCCAGCAGCTGGAACACGGGGAGCTCTGGAAACACCATATATTTT
>TRBJ2-3|-|-|TRBV5-1
CASSPGAGTDTQYF
TGCGCCAGCAGCCCGGGAGCGGGCACAGATACGCAGTATTTT
>TRBJ2-5|-|-|TRBV4-1
CASQAVGHQETQYF
TGCGCCAGCCAAGCCGTGGGACACCAAGAGACCCAGTACTTC
>TRBJ1-4|-|-|TRBV7-9
CASSELRDTTQKWFF
TGTGCCAGCAGTGAACTCCGGGACACCACCCAAAAGTGGTTTTTT
>TRBJ2-7|TRBD1|-|TRBV7-9
CASSLPGTATPYEQYF
TGTGCCAGCAGCTTACCGGGGACAGCTACGCCCTACGAGCAGTACTTC
>TRBJ2-3|TRBD2|-|TRBV7-9
CASSLESGLAGGSTDTQYF
TGTGCCAGCAGCTTAGAGTCCGGACTAGCGGGAGGAAGCACAGATACGCAGTATTTT
>TRBJ2-7|TRBD2|-|TRBV6-1
CASRMSGGSAYEQYF
TGTGCCAGCAGGATGAGCGGGGGGTCTGCCTACGAGCAGTACTTC
>TRBJ1-4|-|-|TRBV12-2
CASRLGPGGHLNEKLFF
TGTGCAAGTCGCTTAGGCCCGGGGGGACATCTCAATGAAAAACTGTTTTTT
>TRBJ2-2|-|-|TRBV30
CAWTPAGELFF
TGTGCCTGGACCCCGGCCGGGGAGCTGTTTTTT
>TRBJ2-3|TRBD2|-|TRBV27
CATASGGSPDTQYF
TGTGCCACCGCTAGCGGAGGGAGCCCAGATACGCAGTATTTT
>TRBJ2-2|-|-|TRBV6-5
CASSYSDSRGSGELFF
TGTGCCAGCAGTTACTCGGACAGCCGGGGGAGCGGGGAGCTGTTTTTT
>TRBJ2-1|-|-|TRBV6-4
CASSDSPSPLNEQFF
TGTGCCAGCAGTGACTCCCCCTCCCCCCTCAATGAGCAGTTCTTC
>TRBJ2-1|TRBD1|-|TRBV9
CASSVPDRVEDEQFF
TGTGCCAGCAGCGTCCCGGACAGGGTAGAGGATGAGCAGTTCTTC
>TRBJ2-7|TRBD1|-|TRBV6-1
CASSEWTGGADYEQYF
TGTGCCAGCAGTGAATGGACAGGGGGCGCAGACTACGAGCAGTACTTC
>TRBJ2-1|-|-|TRBV6-5
CASSEGGANNEQFF
TGTGCCAGCAGTGAGGGGGGCGCCAACAATGAGCAGTTCTTC
>TRBJ1-5|-|-|TRBV19
CASSRRESYSNQPQHF
TGTGCCAGTAGCCGTCGGGAGAGCTATAGCAATCAGCCCCAGCATTTT
>TRBJ1-1|TRBD1|-|TRBV7-9
CASSPRDSRSLNTEAFF
TGTGCCAGCAGCCCCAGGGACAGCCGGTCCCTGAACACTGAAGCTTTCTTT
>TRBJ2-1|-|-|TRBV19
CASQERTYDEQFF
TGTGCCAGCCAGGAACGTACATACGATGAGCAGTTCTTC
>TRBJ2-1|TRBD2|-|TRBV19
CASSAREGRFNEQFF
TGTGCCAGTAGTGCGCGGGAGGGCCGTTTCAATGAGCAGTTCTTC
>TRBJ2-1|TRBD1|-|TRBV27
CASRATGTGQNEQFF
TGTGCCAGCAGAGCGACCGGGACAGGGCAAAATGAGCAGTTCTTC